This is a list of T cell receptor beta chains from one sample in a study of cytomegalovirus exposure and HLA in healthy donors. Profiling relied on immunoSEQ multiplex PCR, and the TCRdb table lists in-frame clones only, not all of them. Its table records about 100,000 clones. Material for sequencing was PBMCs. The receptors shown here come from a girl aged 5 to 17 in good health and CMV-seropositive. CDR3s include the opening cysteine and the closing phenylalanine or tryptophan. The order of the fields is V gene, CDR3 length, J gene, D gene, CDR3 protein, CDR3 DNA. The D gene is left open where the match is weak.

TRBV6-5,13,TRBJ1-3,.,CASSYGSGNTIYF,TGTGCCAGCAGTTACGGCTCAGGAAACACCATATATTTT
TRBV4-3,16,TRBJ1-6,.,CASSQGSGERNSPLHF,TGCGCCAGCAGCCAAGGGTCAGGGGAAAGAAATTCACCCCTCCACTTT
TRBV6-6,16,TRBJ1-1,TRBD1,CASRTTRDRATTEVFF,TGTGCCAGCAGAACTACGAGGGACAGGGCGACCACTGAAGTTTTCTTT
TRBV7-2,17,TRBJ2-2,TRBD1,CASSPHGRTGGTGELFF,TGTGCCAGCAGCCCCCACGGGCGGACAGGGGGAACCGGGGAGCTGTTTTTT
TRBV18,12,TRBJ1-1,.,CASSQQGTEAFF,TGTGCCAGCTCTCAACAGGGCACTGAAGCTTTCTTT
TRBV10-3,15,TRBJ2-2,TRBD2,CAISGEAGVIGELFF,TGTGCCATCAGTGGGGAAGCGGGGGTTATCGGGGAGCTGTTTTTT
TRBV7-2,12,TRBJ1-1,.,CASSPSNTEAFF,TGTGCCAGCAGCCCCTCCAACACTGAAGCTTTCTTT
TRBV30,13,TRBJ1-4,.,CAWTNRADEKLFF,TGTGCCTGGACAAACAGGGCGGATGAAAAACTGTTTTTT
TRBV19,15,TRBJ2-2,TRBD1,CASQTGASDTGELFF,TGTGCCAGTCAAACAGGGGCCTCAGACACCGGGGAGCTGTTTTTT
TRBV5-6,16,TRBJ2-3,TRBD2,CASSSEGLDKADTQYF,TGTGCCAGCAGCTCGGAGGGACTAGACAAGGCAGATACGCAGTATTTT
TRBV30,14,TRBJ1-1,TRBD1,CAWKRGTGNTEAFF,TGTGCCTGGAAAAGGGGGACAGGGAACACTGAAGCTTTCTTT
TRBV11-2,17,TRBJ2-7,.,CASSLDRGAGNVYEQYF,TGTGCCAGCAGCTTAGATCGTGGGGCAGGGAATGTCTACGAGCAGTACTTC
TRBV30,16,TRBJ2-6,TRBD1,CAWGGQAISGANVLTF,TGTGCCTGGGGTGGACAGGCCATCTCTGGGGCCAACGTCCTGACTTTC
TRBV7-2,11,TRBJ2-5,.,CASSFRETQYF,TGTGCCAGCAGCTTCAGAGAGACCCAGTACTTC
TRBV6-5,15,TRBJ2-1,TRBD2,CASSPRGGLSNEQFF,TGTGCCAGCAGCCCGCGGGGGGGCCTGAGCAATGAGCAGTTCTTC